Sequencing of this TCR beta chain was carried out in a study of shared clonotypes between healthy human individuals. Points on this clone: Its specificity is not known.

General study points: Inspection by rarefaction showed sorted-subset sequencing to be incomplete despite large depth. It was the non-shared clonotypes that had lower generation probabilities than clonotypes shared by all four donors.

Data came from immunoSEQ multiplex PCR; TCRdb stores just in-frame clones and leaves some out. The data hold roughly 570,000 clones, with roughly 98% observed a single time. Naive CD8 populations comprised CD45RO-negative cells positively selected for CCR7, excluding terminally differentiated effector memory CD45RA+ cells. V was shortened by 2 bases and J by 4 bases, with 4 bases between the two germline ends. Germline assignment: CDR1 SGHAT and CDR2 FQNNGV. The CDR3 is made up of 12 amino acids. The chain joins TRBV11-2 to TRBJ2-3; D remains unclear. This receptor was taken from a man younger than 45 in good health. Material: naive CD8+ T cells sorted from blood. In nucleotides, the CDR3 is TGTGCCAGCAGCTTATTATCAGATACGCAGTATTTT. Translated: CASSLLSDTQYF.